The rows below give T cell receptor beta chains drawn from one sample of a study of tumor-infiltrating lymphocytes in primary liver carcinoma. Each CDR3 protein is one row after TCRdb ran MiXCR on the multiplex PCR reads. The table includes about 44,000 distinct CDR3 sequences, 60% to 80% detected once. Sequenced sample: tumor-adjacent normal liver tissue. These receptor sequences come from a woman aged 30 to 39 with primary liver carcinoma and hepatitis B virus infection. CDR3s include the opening cysteine and the closing phenylalanine or tryptophan. D genes are given only for firm matches. Clone size is shown for a subset of rows, as once, few, many or a class of expanded clone.

>medium-sized|TRBV7-8|TRBD2|TRBJ2-1
TGTGCCAGCAGCTTAGGGGGGACTAGCGCCTATGAGCAGTTCTTC
CASSLGGTSAYEQFF
>.|TRBV12-5|.|TRBJ1-3
TGTGATAGTGGTGGGGGAATCTCTGGAGACGCAATATATTTT
CDSGGGISGDAIYF
>once|TRBV4-2|.|TRBJ2-1
TGTGCCAGTAGCCAAGAGAGGCCCGAATACGATGAGCAGTTTTTC
CASSQERPEYDEQFF
>.|TRBV29-1|TRBD2|TRBJ2-6
TGCAGCGTGGAAAGGCGGCCTAGCGGGACCTTCGGGGCCAACGTCCTGACTTTC
CSVERRPSGTFGANVLTF
>.|TRBV6-5|.|TRBJ2-6
TGTGAAAGCAGCCGGGGTGAAGCTGGGGCCAACGTCCTGACTTTC
CESSRGEAGANVLTF
>.|TRBV6-1|.|TRBJ2-1
TGTGCCAGCACCATAGGGATGAGCTCCTACAGTGAGCAGTTCTTC
CASTIGMSSYSEQFF
>once|TRBV7-8|.|TRBJ2-7
TGTGCCAGCAGCCCACCACGAGGGGCATCGTCGGCCGAGCACTACTTC
CASSPPRGASSAEHYF
>.|TRBV25-1|.|TRBJ2-6
TGTGCCAGCAGGGGGTCTGGGGCCAACGTCCTGACTTTC
CASRGSGANVLTF
>.|TRBV6-1|TRBD1|TRBJ1-3
TGTGTCAACAGTGAAGATTTGGGACAGGGTGGAAACACCATATATTTT
CVNSEDLGQGGNTIYF
>.|TRBV6-2/TRBV6-3|TRBD2|TRBJ2-3
TGTGCCGGCAGTTGCTCGCCGCGGGAGGTCGTTGCAGATACGCAGTATTTT
CAGSCSPREVVADTQYF
>once|TRBV11-2|.|TRBJ2-7
TGTGGCAGCAGCTCGGGGGTGTCCTACGAGCACTACTTC
CGSSSGVSYEHYF
>.|TRBV7-8|TRBD2|TRBJ2-5
TGTGCCAGCAGCTTAGCACGAGGACGCCCTAGCGGAGAGACCCAGTACTTC
CASSLARGRPSGETQYF
>.|TRBV29-1|.|TRBJ2-7
TGCAGCGTTGAAGAGGAGGCAGGGTTCTCGTACGAGCAATATTTC
CSVEEEAGFSYEQYF
>.|TRBV19|TRBD2|TRBJ2-1
TGTGCCAGTAGTATAGGACTAGCGGGAGGGCCAAATGAGCTGTTCTTC
CASSIGLAGGPNELFF
>.|TRBV5-1|.|TRBJ2-1
TGCGCCAGTAGACGAGGGGGGAGTGAGCAGTTCTTC
CASRRGGSEQFF
>.|TRBV7-9|TRBD2|TRBJ2-7
TGTGTCAGCAGCTTCCCGGGAATAGCGGGAGGCACGGCCTACGAGCAGTACTTC
CVSSFPGIAGGTAYEQYF
>.|TRBV6-5|TRBD1|TRBJ2-6
TGTGCCAGCAGGATGGGACAGGGGGCAAGTGTAGCCAACGTCCTGACTTTC
CASRMGQGASVANVLTF
>.|TRBV11-2|TRBD2|TRBJ2-3
TGTGCCAGCAGCCATCGAGGGAGCGGGAGCCTCACAAATACGGAGTATTTC
CASSHRGSGSLTNTEYF
>few|TRBV4-1|TRBD2|TRBJ2-7
TGCGCCAGCAGCCTGACCGGGACTAGTTTTCACGAGCAGTACTTC
CASSLTGTSFHEQYF
>.|TRBV11-2|.|TRBJ2-7
TGTGCCAGCTGCCTAGCTAGCTGGAATAACGATCAGTACTTC
CASCLASWNNDQYF
>.|TRBV2|.|TRBJ1-5
TGTGCCACCCGGGACTTTAGCAATCAGTCCCAGCATTTT
CATRDFSNQSQHF
>many|TRBV12-3/TRBV12-4|TRBD1|TRBJ2-7
TGTGCCAGCAGCTTCGGGACAGTCCTTGAGCAGTACTTC
CASSFGTVLEQYF
>.|TRBV10-3|.|TRBJ2-3
TGTGCCATCAGTCACAATAGCTGTACGCAGTATTTT
CAISHNSCTQYF
>few|TRBV6-2/TRBV6-3|.|TRBJ2-1
TGTACCAGCAGAGCATTGGGGGGGCAGTTCTTC
CTSRALGGQFF
>.|TRBV6-5|.|TRBJ1-1
TGTGTCAACAGCCTTACAAAGAACACTGAAGCTTTCTTT
CVNSLTKNTEAFF
>many|TRBV5-6|TRBD1|TRBJ1-5
TGTGCCAGCAGCATGAACTACAGGGGGCGACGGAATCAGCCCCAGCATTTT
CASSMNYRGRRNQPQHF
>.|TRBV4-2|TRBD2|TRBJ2-6
TGTGCCAGCAGCCAACTCAGTCATAGCGGGATAAGTGGGGCCAACGTCCTGACTTTC
CASSQLSHSGISGANVLTF
>few|TRBV11-2|.|TRBJ2-5
TGTGCCAGCAGCTTCCAGGTGGGGACGGGGGAAGAGACCCAGTATTTC
CASSFQVGTGEETQYF
>.|TRBV4-2|.|TRBJ1-2
TGTGTCAGCAGCCCGAGGACGGAATCTAACTATGGCTACACCTTC
CVSSPRTESNYGYTF
>many|TRBV12-3/TRBV12-4|TRBD1|TRBJ2-5
TGTGCCAGCAGCCCGGCCCCGACAGGGGGGACCCAGTACTTC
CASSPAPTGGTQYF
>.|TRBV6-1|.|TRBJ2-7
TGTGCCAGCAGTAATCCACATTCTGGTTCCGAGCAGTACTTC
CASSNPHSGSEQYF
>.|TRBV12-3/TRBV12-4|TRBD1|TRBJ2-7
TGTGCCAACACACCCGGACAGGGAGGCTACGAGCAGTACTTC
CANTPGQGGYEQYF
>many|TRBV11-2|.|TRBJ2-6
TGTGCCACCCAGCGGCCGCGCTCTGGGGCCAACGTCCTGACTTTC
CATQRPRSGANVLTF
>.|TRBV29-1|.|TRBJ2-1
TGCAGCGTTAGTAAGGGGGGCTCTTACAATGAGCAGTTATTC
CSVSKGGSYNEQLF
>.|TRBV11-1|TRBD2|TRBJ2-4
TGTGCCAGCAGCTTTCCCGGGACTATCGGGACCGAGAACATTCGGTACTTC
CASSFPGTIGTENIRYF
>many|TRBV6-2/TRBV6-3|TRBD1|TRBJ2-3
TGTGCCAGCAGTTACTCGACTGACCGGGACAGGAGACGCACAGATACGCAGTATTTT
CASSYSTDRDRRRTDTQYF